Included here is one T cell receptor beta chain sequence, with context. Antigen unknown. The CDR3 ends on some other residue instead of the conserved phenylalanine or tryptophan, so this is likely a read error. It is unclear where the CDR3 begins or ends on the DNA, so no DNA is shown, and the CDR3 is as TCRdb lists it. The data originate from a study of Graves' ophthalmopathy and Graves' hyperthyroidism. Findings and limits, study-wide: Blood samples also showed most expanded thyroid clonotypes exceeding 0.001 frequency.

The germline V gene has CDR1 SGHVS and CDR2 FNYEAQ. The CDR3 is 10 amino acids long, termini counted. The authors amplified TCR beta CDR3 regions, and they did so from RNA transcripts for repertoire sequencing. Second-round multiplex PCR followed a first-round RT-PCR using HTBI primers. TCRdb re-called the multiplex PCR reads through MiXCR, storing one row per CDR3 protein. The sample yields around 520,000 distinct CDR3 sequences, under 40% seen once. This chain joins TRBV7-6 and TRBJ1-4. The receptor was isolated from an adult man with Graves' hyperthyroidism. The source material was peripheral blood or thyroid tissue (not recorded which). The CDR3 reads CASSLPVGAG.